A single sample gave rise to the 2 T cell receptor beta chains below, sequenced in a study of CD8+ T cells in alopecia areata. Reverse transcription of extracted RNA yielded cDNA, which provided the sequencing template. Generated by immunoSEQ multiplex PCR, the TCRdb table keeps only in-frame clones and is missing some. The table has some 96,000 clones, 50% to 75% seen once; the top ten hold around 16%. As to treatment: oral pan-JAK inhibitor, 5-10 mg twice daily. The starting material was CD8+ T cells sorted from blood, obtained at week 4, from a patient treated with tofacitinib. These receptors all stem from a human donor with alopecia areata.

This clone was seen only a few times. This chain connects TRBV4-3 to TRBJ2-1; 10 nucleotides agree with TRBD2. Germline V gene sequence: CDR1 LGHNA, CDR2 YSLEER. Trimming took 3 bases from V and 6 from J; bases not matched to a gene: 8. The CDR3 consists of 16 residues. The CDR3 DNA is TGCGCCAGCAGCCAGGGTCTCGAGCGGGGGGGCAATGAGCAGTTCTTC. Translated, it gives CASSQGLERGGNEQFF.

This clone turned up a few times. CDR3 residues: CAISDPGERGYEQYF. The CDR3 DNA reads as TGTGCCATCAGTGACCCGGGGGAGCGGGGGTACGAGCAGTACTTC. V gene TRBV10-3 combines with J gene TRBJ2-7, with 8 bases fitting TRBD2. Germline V CDR1 and CDR2: ENHRY, SYGVKD. CDR3 length: 15 amino acids. V lost 3 bases and J lost 4; bases outside the gene matches: 8.